This TCR beta chain was identified during a study of blood T cell repertoires in COVID-19 (dated by TCRdb to about 2020). With regard to the full study: Samples from collaborators originated in the United States, Italy and Spain and spanned both the acute and convalescent phases of COVID-19. The prospective study material was composed of cDNA or gDNA derived from T cells, B-cell-depleted T cells, or PBMCs. Deeply sampled blood TCRbeta repertoires from subjects exposed to, actively infected with, or recovered from COVID-19 were included in the dataset. A freely available public database, intended as a resource for researchers studying the immune response to SARS-CoV-2, is where the repertoires were released. Samples came from the ongoing ImmuneRACE study (first 160 participants) plus 1,254 subjects from 6 global collaborators. The sample metadata nearly always contained a de-identified subject ID, COVID-19 status, age in years and sex. HLA class I and class II types, where available, came from metadata supplied by the sample provider rather than from assay-based typing.

One collaborating source in Seattle enrolled patients during active infection and followed them longitudinally through the course of disease. Whole blood was collected in K2EDTA tubes by collaborating institutions according to the institutions' own protocols. For TCRbeta analysis, collaborator samples were shipped as frozen whole blood, as isolated PBMCs, or as DNA extracted from either sample type. Broader findings and caveats from the paper: The amount of clinical and demographic metadata varied by source and participant and was provided uncurated.

TCRbeta CDR3 regions were amplified from genomic DNA by means of the immunoSEQ Assay, a bias-controlled multiplex PCR. The original pipeline was this. The number of nucleated cells in each sample was estimated by amplification of reference gene primers within the assay. Sequence reads were collapsed and filtered to measure the absolute abundance of every unique TCRbeta CDR3 rearrangement. For each sample, productive Simpson clonality was calculated by taking the square root of Simpson's diversity index across productive rearrangements. TCRdb took over this immuneACCESS table, retaining in-frame rearrangements with V and J assigned. Such tables are incomplete; in checked studies, under half of the missing clones stem from an unresolved V gene, and the remainder is unexplained. Clone size and the V and J calls come from that table; the DNA yielded D and trimming. For this sample the table gives approximately 160,000 clones, of which about 88% were detected only once. The biggest ten clones account for under 0.7% of the sample.

CDR1 MDHEN and CDR2 SYDVKM were looked up in the germline V gene. A distance of 12 bases separates the germline ends of V and J, which lose 6 bases and 3 bases respectively. Counted from cysteine to phenylalanine, this CDR3 has 13 amino acids. The only DNA kept is the CDR3, 39 bases in frame from the first base. This clone was observed a handful of times. Its antigen is not yet known. Within one base of it there is no much larger clone, and no base qualities were kept. The chain is made from TRBV28 and TRBJ2-7; the D gene is perhaps TRBD2, on 5 matching bases. This TCR was sampled from a man aged 55 to 70 with COVID-19, enrolled during active disease. The material sequenced was peripheral blood. The CDR3 sequence is CASSQTTDYEQYF. The bases read TGTGCCAGCAGCCAGACTACCGACTACGAGCAGTACTTC.